This T cell receptor beta chain originates from a study of neurological immune-mediated disorders. TCRdb re-derived calls from the 5' RACE reads in MiXCR, one entry per CDR3 protein. The table shows about 30,000 distinct CDR3 sequences, with 9.5% to 13% occurring only once. V dropped 7 bases and J dropped 2; count of bases not matched to a gene: 11. CDR3 length: 16 amino acids. Germline V gene data show CDR1 as ENHRY and CDR2 as SYGVKD. Ten or more counts support this clonotype. The source is an older woman in good health. The chain joins TRBV10-3 to TRBJ2-3, with 8 bases lining up with TRBD2. The specimen sequenced was PBMCs. DNA for the CDR3: TGTGCCATCACCTCAGGGGCGGGGGGCCACACAGATACGCAGTATTTT. Translating it yields CAITSGAGGHTDTQYF.